The entry below describes one T cell receptor (beta chain). Its antigen is still unknown. The record has no base qualities; no much larger clone is one base away. The tumors sampled were post-treatment primary, local recurrence and metastasis specimens taken from patients with a poor prognosis. These data come from a study of the immune and genomic landscape of osteosarcoma (dated by TCRdb to about 2020). For the wider study: The overall cohort included fewer than 50 pediatric and adult patients with high-grade osteosarcoma, and the median age at diagnosis was 27 years (range about 5-90). Osteosarcoma specimens were profiled with whole genome, RNA and T-cell receptor sequencing plus immunohistochemistry and reverse phase protein arrays so that immunogenic potential could be defined. The cohort was enriched for poor-risk disease, with under 80% showing unfavorable pathologic response to standard therapy and around 67% deceased. The goal of the study was to explain why immune checkpoint inhibitors show limited clinical activity in osteosarcoma. In the overall cohort, about 57% of patients were male, and approximately 80% had localized disease at diagnosis. Each of a few patients provided a couple of samples from the same tumor site. The osteosarcoma immunogenomic landscape was characterized by integrating TCR sequencing results with transcriptome, protein array and immunostaining data.

The ImmunoSEQ Assay (Adaptive Biotechnologies) was used to immunosequence the CDR3 regions of the TCR beta chain. In the source study's methods: The ImmunoSEQ Analyzer platform was used to export TCRB rearrangements, read counts, read proportions and gene usage. T-cell clonality was computed as 1 minus Pielou's evenness on productive rearrangements. Clonal space homeostasis binned clonotypes as rare, small, medium, large or hyperexpanded (0.01 to 1 of the repertoire). TCR productive clonality was compared across immune clusters C1, C2 and C3 using the Wilcoxon rank sum test. In its TCRdb copy, this immuneACCESS table keeps in-frame sequences only and misses some clones. Where compared with another copy, unresolved V genes explain less than half of these, and the others have no known cause. D and trimming come from the DNA, and the V and J calls and clone size come from that table. This sample comprises about 10,000 clones, 55% to 75% of them detected only once. The ten largest clonotypes hold less than 20% of the sample.

Results the study describes overall, beyond this receptor: TCR productive clonality was higher in the immune-hot C3 cluster than the cold C1 cluster but still low overall. Along with the frozen tumor specimens, matched blood was collected from just a couple of patients. In five cases, the repertoire was dominated by a single hyperexpanded clone, and fewer than 100 T-cell clonotypes were detected in all five cases. No statistical method determined sample size because osteosarcoma is rare and all possible samples were collected. Productive TCR clonality was low overall, averaging about 0.091 with a maximum of about 0.3, suggesting limited T-cell clonal expansion. Clonality benchmarks came from external normal skin and healthy peripheral blood data rather than matched normal tissue.

Input material: osteosarcoma tumor tissue from the lung. The source of this sequence is a human donor with osteosarcoma.

The DNA reads TGTGCCAGTAGTCTTATCACAGGGACTGAAGCTTTCTTT. Its translation is CASSLITGTEAFF. The rearrangement combines TRBV19 with TRBJ1-1; the D gene is perhaps TRBD1, on 6 matching bases. Reading from cysteine to phenylalanine, the CDR3 counts 13 amino acids. Only the CDR3 part of the read is kept: 39 bases, read in frame from the first base. V loses 5 bases, J loses 5 bases, and the germline ends lie 12 bases apart. From a lookup of the germline V gene (reference sequence), CDR1 and CDR2 are LNHDA and SQIVND.